A selection of T cell receptor beta chains follows, all from one sample in a study of identical twins. TCRdb redid the calling of the 5' RACE reads with MiXCR, one entry per CDR3 protein. Seen here are around 680,000 distinct CDR3 sequences, more than 6.5% observed once, and the top ten hold around 0.95%. The same sample was also used in a study of yellow fever vaccine responses in identical twins.

Sequencing was carried out using PBMCs. The receptor set was obtained from a woman aged 18-30 years in good health. The CDR3 runs from the conserved cysteine through the conserved F or W. A D gene is named only where the DNA matches it firmly. Not every row has a clone size; where given, it reads once, few, many or a size class.

J gene: TRBJ2-7
V gene: TRBV12-3/TRBV12-4
clone size: few
D gene: NA
CDR3 DNA: TGTGCCAGCAGTTTTGCAAAGGACAGCCTCTACGAGCAGTACTTC
CDR3 protein: CASSFAKDSLYEQYF

J gene: TRBJ2-3
V gene: TRBV7-2
clone size: few
D gene: TRBD2
CDR3 DNA: TGTGCCAGCAGCTTGAAGGCTAGCGGTCGAGATACGCAGTATTTT
CDR3 protein: CASSLKASGRDTQYF

J gene: TRBJ1-5
V gene: TRBV7-2
clone size: NA
D gene: TRBD1
CDR3 DNA: TGTGCCAGCAGCTTAGGACAGGGGGCCACTCAGCCCCAGCATTTT
CDR3 protein: CASSLGQGATQPQHF

J gene: TRBJ2-3
V gene: TRBV6-1
clone size: few
D gene: TRBD2
CDR3 DNA: TGTGCCAGCAGAACCGGACTAGCGGGGGGAACAGATACGCAGTATTTT
CDR3 protein: CASRTGLAGGTDTQYF

J gene: TRBJ2-2
V gene: TRBV15
clone size: few
D gene: TRBD1
CDR3 DNA: TGTGCCACCCACGGCAGGGGGCCGGGCACCGGGGAGCTGTTTTTT
CDR3 protein: CATHGRGPGTGELFF

J gene: TRBJ2-7
V gene: TRBV18
clone size: few
D gene: TRBD2
CDR3 DNA: TGTGCCAGCTCACCTTCCACTAGCGGGGCCTCCTACGAGCAGTACTTC
CDR3 protein: CASSPSTSGASYEQYF

J gene: TRBJ1-1
V gene: TRBV9
clone size: many
D gene: NA
CDR3 DNA: TGTGCCAGCAGCGTAAGCATTTCTGAGCCGGGCGTATCGGCTTTCTTT
CDR3 protein: CASSVSISEPGVSAFF

J gene: TRBJ2-5
V gene: TRBV14
clone size: few
D gene: NA
CDR3 DNA: TGTGCCAGCAGCCAAGATCTGGGGGCCGGAGAGACCCAGTACTTC
CDR3 protein: CASSQDLGAGETQYF

J gene: TRBJ2-1
V gene: TRBV9
clone size: NA
D gene: NA
CDR3 DNA: TGTGCCAGCAGCGGCAGGGTACTCTCCTACAATGAGCAGTTCTTC
CDR3 protein: CASSGRVLSYNEQFF

J gene: TRBJ2-1
V gene: TRBV25-1
clone size: few
D gene: TRBD2
CDR3 DNA: TGTGCCAGCAGTGCCGCCGGGACTAGCGGAAATGAGCAGTTCTTC
CDR3 protein: CASSAAGTSGNEQFF

J gene: TRBJ2-7
V gene: TRBV5-1
clone size: many
D gene: TRBD2
CDR3 DNA: TGCGCCAGCAGCTCCCGGGGGGGGCCCCTCTACGAGCAGTACTTC
CDR3 protein: CASSSRGGPLYEQYF

J gene: TRBJ2-7
V gene: TRBV7-2
clone size: NA
D gene: TRBD2
CDR3 DNA: TGTGCCAGCAGCCAATCGGGACTAGCTTTCCACGAGCAGTACTTC
CDR3 protein: CASSQSGLAFHEQYF

J gene: TRBJ1-5
V gene: TRBV9
clone size: NA
D gene: TRBD1
CDR3 DNA: TGTGCCAGCAGCGTAGGACAGGGGACGGGGCCCCAGCATTTT
CDR3 protein: CASSVGQGTGPQHF

J gene: TRBJ2-3
V gene: TRBV19
clone size: few
D gene: TRBD2
CDR3 DNA: TGTGCCACCTCGGAGACTAGCGGGGACACAGATACGCAGTATTTT
CDR3 protein: CATSETSGDTDTQYF

J gene: TRBJ2-7
V gene: TRBV29-1
clone size: many
D gene: TRBD1
CDR3 DNA: TGCAGCTTCCAGACAGGGTCCTACGAGCAGTACTTC
CDR3 protein: CSFQTGSYEQYF

J gene: TRBJ1-1
V gene: TRBV6-2/TRBV6-3
clone size: few
D gene: NA
CDR3 DNA: TGTGCCAGCAGTCGCTACGTAGGCATTAACACTGAAGCTTTCTTT
CDR3 protein: CASSRYVGINTEAFF

J gene: TRBJ2-3
V gene: TRBV29-1
clone size: many
D gene: TRBD1
CDR3 DNA: TGCAGCGTACAAGGGACAGGGCGCACAGATACGCAGTATTTT
CDR3 protein: CSVQGTGRTDTQYF

J gene: TRBJ1-1
V gene: TRBV11-2
clone size: NA
D gene: NA
CDR3 DNA: TGTGCCAGCAGAGCGTTCACTGAAGCTTTCTTT
CDR3 protein: CASRAFTEAFF

J gene: TRBJ2-1
V gene: TRBV28
clone size: few
D gene: TRBD2
CDR3 DNA: TGTGCCAGCAGTCGCGAGCGGGGTCTCGGGCACAATGAGCAGTTCTTC
CDR3 protein: CASSRERGLGHNEQFF

J gene: TRBJ1-5
V gene: TRBV10-3
clone size: many
D gene: NA
CDR3 DNA: TGTGCCTCGAGTAGGGGTAGCAATCAGCCCCAGCATTTT
CDR3 protein: CASSRGSNQPQHF

J gene: TRBJ2-5
V gene: TRBV20-1
clone size: few
D gene: TRBD2
CDR3 DNA: TGCAGTGCTAGATCCGGCACTAGCGGGGGGCTCCAAGAGACCCAGTACTTC
CDR3 protein: CSARSGTSGGLQETQYF

J gene: TRBJ2-1
V gene: TRBV20-1
clone size: many
D gene: NA
CDR3 DNA: TGCAGTGCTAGGGGTTCTAGCGAAAACAATGAGCAGTTCTTC
CDR3 protein: CSARGSSENNEQFF

J gene: TRBJ2-3
V gene: TRBV7-8
clone size: NA
D gene: TRBD2
CDR3 DNA: TGTGCCAGCAGCAACCGGGGGGGCGGCGGCACAGATACGCAGTATTTT
CDR3 protein: CASSNRGGGGTDTQYF

J gene: TRBJ2-5
V gene: TRBV6-5
clone size: few
D gene: TRBD2
CDR3 DNA: TGTGCCAGCAGTTATAGGCTAGCGGGGGGCCCGAGAGAGACCCAGTACTTC
CDR3 protein: CASSYRLAGGPRETQYF

J gene: TRBJ2-7
V gene: TRBV20-1
clone size: once
D gene: NA
CDR3 DNA: TGCAGTGCTACCAAAGACAGTGTGATCCCCTACGAGCAGTACTTC
CDR3 protein: CSATKDSVIPYEQYF

J gene: TRBJ2-2
V gene: TRBV29-1
clone size: NA
D gene: TRBD2
CDR3 DNA: TGCAGCGTTGAGTTCCCTAGCGGGAGGTTCGGGGAGCTGTTTTTT
CDR3 protein: CSVEFPSGRFGELFF

J gene: TRBJ2-3
V gene: TRBV10-3
clone size: NA
D gene: NA
CDR3 DNA: TGTGCCAGTGTGGGTGCATTCACAGATACGCAGTATTTT
CDR3 protein: CASVGAFTDTQYF

J gene: TRBJ1-2
V gene: TRBV29-1
clone size: few
D gene: TRBD1
CDR3 DNA: TGCAGCGGACAGGGACAGCACGGCTACACCTTC
CDR3 protein: CSGQGQHGYTF

J gene: TRBJ2-1
V gene: TRBV11-3
clone size: few
D gene: TRBD1
CDR3 DNA: TGTGCCAGCAGCTTAGACAGGGGGCGAAGTGAGCAGTTCTTC
CDR3 protein: CASSLDRGRSEQFF

J gene: TRBJ2-7
V gene: TRBV20-1
clone size: NA
D gene: NA
CDR3 DNA: TGCAGTGCTAGAGATTGGGACAAGACCTACGAGCAGTACTTC
CDR3 protein: CSARDWDKTYEQYF

J gene: TRBJ2-3
V gene: TRBV6-4
clone size: NA
D gene: TRBD2
CDR3 DNA: TGTGCCAGCAGTGACTCGATGGCGGGGGGGTTGGATACGCAGTATTTT
CDR3 protein: CASSDSMAGGLDTQYF

J gene: TRBJ2-5
V gene: TRBV6-1
clone size: few
D gene: NA
CDR3 DNA: TGTGCCAGCAGTGCCGACAGCCCCGGGGAGACCCAGTACTTC
CDR3 protein: CASSADSPGETQYF

J gene: TRBJ2-7
V gene: TRBV6-5
clone size: many
D gene: TRBD1
CDR3 DNA: TGTGCCAGCAGTTACTCCCGGGGACAGGGCTACGAGCAGTACTTC
CDR3 protein: CASSYSRGQGYEQYF

J gene: TRBJ2-7
V gene: TRBV2
clone size: few
D gene: NA
CDR3 DNA: TGTGCCAGCAGGGACGCGGCCGGGTCCTACGAGCAGTACTTC
CDR3 protein: CASRDAAGSYEQYF

J gene: TRBJ1-3
V gene: TRBV4-2
clone size: many
D gene: TRBD1
CDR3 DNA: TGTGCCAGCAGCAGAGGGGGACAGGGACAAAACACCATATATTTT
CDR3 protein: CASSRGGQGQNTIYF

J gene: TRBJ2-7
V gene: TRBV20-1
clone size: few
D gene: NA
CDR3 DNA: TGCAGTACCCCGAGTAGCGGCTTGTTATGGCAGTACTTC
CDR3 protein: CSTPSSGLLWQYF

J gene: TRBJ2-3
V gene: TRBV6-5
clone size: many
D gene: NA
CDR3 DNA: TGTGCCAGCAGTTACCTGGGTTCAGATACGCAGTATTTT
CDR3 protein: CASSYLGSDTQYF

J gene: TRBJ1-6
V gene: TRBV12-3/TRBV12-4
clone size: few
D gene: TRBD1
CDR3 DNA: TGTGCCAGCAGTTTACGGACAGGGGGCTCACCCCTCCACTTT
CDR3 protein: CASSLRTGGSPLHF

J gene: TRBJ2-1
V gene: TRBV7-3
clone size: NA
D gene: NA
CDR3 DNA: TGTGCCAGCAGCTTAAACCCGCCCCACGGAACCTACAATGAGCAGTTCTTC
CDR3 protein: CASSLNPPHGTYNEQFF

J gene: TRBJ2-7
V gene: TRBV7-2
clone size: NA
D gene: TRBD2
CDR3 DNA: TGTGCCAGCAGCTTAGGCGGGAGACTAGTCACCTACGAGCAGTACTTC
CDR3 protein: CASSLGGRLVTYEQYF

J gene: TRBJ1-4
V gene: TRBV29-1
clone size: NA
D gene: NA
CDR3 DNA: TGCAGCGTTGTTGAGAGGGGTAATGAAAAACTGTTTTTT
CDR3 protein: CSVVERGNEKLFF

J gene: TRBJ2-2
V gene: TRBV20-1
clone size: few
D gene: TRBD2
CDR3 DNA: TGCAGTGCTAGACCCTCCGGGACTAGGAACACCGGGGAGCTGTTTTTT
CDR3 protein: CSARPSGTRNTGELFF

J gene: TRBJ2-7
V gene: TRBV20-1
clone size: few
D gene: NA
CDR3 DNA: TGCAGTGCTAGCGGTGACGACAAGCAGTACTTC
CDR3 protein: CSASGDDKQYF

J gene: TRBJ1-1
V gene: TRBV7-2
clone size: many
D gene: NA
CDR3 DNA: TGTGCCAGCAGCTTAGCGCTGTCTGAAGCTTTCTTT
CDR3 protein: CASSLALSEAFF

J gene: TRBJ2-2
V gene: TRBV7-9
clone size: NA
D gene: NA
CDR3 DNA: TGTGCCAGCAAAAAAAGTTCTACTAACACCGGGGAGCTGTTTTTT
CDR3 protein: CASKKSSTNTGELFF

J gene: TRBJ2-2
V gene: TRBV6-5
clone size: many
D gene: TRBD2
CDR3 DNA: TGTGCCAGCAGTTACCTTAGCGGGGGTAACACCGGGGAGCTGTTTTTT
CDR3 protein: CASSYLSGGNTGELFF

J gene: TRBJ2-1
V gene: TRBV13
clone size: NA
D gene: TRBD2
CDR3 DNA: TGTGCCAGCAGCTTAGAGACTAGCGGGGGCCAATACAATGAGCAGTTCTTC
CDR3 protein: CASSLETSGGQYNEQFF

J gene: TRBJ2-3
V gene: TRBV27
clone size: many
D gene: TRBD1
CDR3 DNA: TGTGCCAGCAGGAATACCCTCTCGGACAGGGGGGGGAGAGATACGCAGTATTTT
CDR3 protein: CASRNTLSDRGGRDTQYF

J gene: TRBJ2-7
V gene: TRBV7-2
clone size: NA
D gene: TRBD1
CDR3 DNA: TGTGCCAGCAGCTGGGCGGGACAGGGGACACCCTACGAGCAGTACTTC
CDR3 protein: CASSWAGQGTPYEQYF

J gene: TRBJ2-1
V gene: TRBV4-1
clone size: many
D gene: NA
CDR3 DNA: TGCGCCAGCAGCACATGGACAAACTACAATGAGCAGTTCTTC
CDR3 protein: CASSTWTNYNEQFF

J gene: TRBJ2-1
V gene: TRBV28
clone size: NA
D gene: NA
CDR3 DNA: TGTGCCAGCAGTTTTCTGGGGGTCTCCAATGAGCAGTTCTTC
CDR3 protein: CASSFLGVSNEQFF

J gene: TRBJ2-5
V gene: TRBV10-3
clone size: few
D gene: TRBD2
CDR3 DNA: TGTGCCATCAGGAAAAGCGGGGCGTACCAAGAGACCCAGTACTTC
CDR3 protein: CAIRKSGAYQETQYF

J gene: TRBJ2-7
V gene: TRBV12-3/TRBV12-4
clone size: few
D gene: NA
CDR3 DNA: TGTGCCAGCAGTTCTGGGGGACCCGAGCAGTACTTC
CDR3 protein: CASSSGGPEQYF

J gene: TRBJ1-5
V gene: TRBV12-3/TRBV12-4
clone size: NA
D gene: NA
CDR3 DNA: TGTGCCAGCAGCCACGACAGGCTGAATCAGCCCCAGCATTTT
CDR3 protein: CASSHDRLNQPQHF

J gene: TRBJ2-2
V gene: TRBV4-3
clone size: NA
D gene: NA
CDR3 DNA: TGCGCCAGCAGCGCGGGGGCAACTAGCGACCTCACCGGGGAGCTGTTTTTT
CDR3 protein: CASSAGATSDLTGELFF

J gene: TRBJ2-7
V gene: TRBV10-2
clone size: many
D gene: TRBD2
CDR3 DNA: TGCGCCAGCAGTGATAGCGGGAGGGCCAGAGGCGAGCAGTACTTC
CDR3 protein: CASSDSGRARGEQYF

J gene: TRBJ2-1
V gene: TRBV14
clone size: NA
D gene: TRBD2
CDR3 DNA: TGTGCCAGCAGCCAGCTAGCGGGAGGGGCCAATGAGCAGTTCTTC
CDR3 protein: CASSQLAGGANEQFF

J gene: TRBJ2-1
V gene: TRBV14
clone size: few
D gene: NA
CDR3 DNA: TGTGCCAGCAGCCCCACCCCGGCCGCCCTTGGTGAGCAGTTCTTC
CDR3 protein: CASSPTPAALGEQFF

J gene: TRBJ2-1
V gene: TRBV14
clone size: few
D gene: NA
CDR3 DNA: TGTGCCAGTCAGGACCTCCTTAGCGTCGAGCAGTTCTTC
CDR3 protein: CASQDLLSVEQFF